These 17 T cell receptor beta chains were sequenced from one sample in a study of blood T cell repertoires in COVID-19. The data were produced by immunoSEQ multiplex PCR, yet TCRdb's version contains in-frame clones alone and is incomplete. Here the sample spans more than 100,000 clones, over 85% being singletons. Material: peripheral blood. The source is a woman of 80 years or more in a cohort sampled during active COVID-19.

V is TRBV19 and J is TRBJ2-3, with D tentatively TRBD2 (6 bases). The V end was cut by 4 bases, the J end by 2 bases, with 13 bases between. The CDR3 loop spans 15 amino acids. The V gene's germline CDR1 is LNHDA and CDR2 SQIVND (reference sequence). The CDR3 spells CASSRTILDTDTQYF. The CDR3 DNA reads TGTGCCAGTAGTAGGACTATCCTCGACACAGATACGCAGTATTTT.

The chain carries TRBV6-5 and TRBJ2-7; D is perhaps TRBD2 (5 bases). Trimming removed 7 bases at V and 1 base at J, with 14 bases between. CDR1 and CDR2 (germline): MNHEY, SVGAGI. The CDR3 is 14 residues long. CDR3 coding DNA: TGTGCCAGCAACCCGGGAAGAGGATCCTACGAGCAGTACTTC. Its translation: CASNPGRGSYEQYF.

The gene calls are TRBV6-5 and TRBJ2-4; 9 nucleotides line up with TRBD1. Germline V gene sequence: CDR1 MNHEY, CDR2 SVGAGI. Trimming removed 6 bases from V and 6 bases from J; junction bases left unmatched: 0. This CDR3 is 12 amino acids long. CDR3 sequence (DNA): TGTGCCAGCAGGACAGGGGGAAACATTCAGTACTTC. It encodes CASRTGGNIQYF.

The chain links TRBV3-1 (or the pseudogene TRBV3-2) to TRBJ2-3; TRBD2 agrees at 7 bases. CDR1 and CDR2 from the germline V gene are LGHDT and YNNKEL (reference sequence). The CDR3 has 14 residues. Losses at the gene ends were 0 bases for V and 11 bases for J; bases not matched to a gene: 8. The CDR3 spells CASSQDGGVVGQYF. The CDR3 DNA reads TGTGCCAGCAGCCAAGATGGGGGGGTGGTGGGGCAGTATTTT.

The rearrangement joins TRBV6-1 to TRBJ2-3; 8 bases are a match to TRBD1. CDR1 and CDR2 (germline): MNHNS, SASEGT. The CDR3 runs 16 residues. The J segment lost 0 bases and the V segment lost 0 bases, leaving 2 bases of the junction unmatched. The CDR3 sequence: CASSEAGTGSTDTQYF. DNA of the CDR3: TGTGCCAGCAGTGAAGCGGGGACAGGTAGCACAGATACGCAGTATTTT.

The chain has TRBV25-1 and TRBJ1-5; D is possibly TRBD1 (6 bases). The CDR3 has 12 residues. CDR1 MGHDK and CDR2 SYGVNS come from the germline V gene. V dropped 6 bases and J dropped 7 bases, with 10 bases sitting between them. This CDR3 is CASSGGQQPQHF. DNA of the CDR3: TGTGCCAGCAGCGGGGGGCAGCAGCCCCAGCATTTT.

This rearrangement joins TRBV24-1 to TRBJ2-1; D possibly corresponds to TRBD2 (6 bases). The germline gives CDR1 KGHDR, CDR2 SFDVKD. The CDR3 length is 17 residues. V dropped 5 bases and J dropped 0 bases, with 16 bases sitting between them. This chain's CDR3 is CATSAAGGISSYNEQFF. In DNA form, the CDR3 reads TGTGCCACCAGTGCCGCGGGCGGGATTAGCTCCTACAATGAGCAGTTCTTC.

Notes on this clone: The junction differs from germline at one of its ends, possibly a read error. This chain links TRBV30 with TRBJ1-3; D unresolved. Germline lookup yields CDR1 GTSNPN and CDR2 SVGIG (reference sequence). The CDR3 runs 16 residues. CDR3 sequence (DNA): TGCCGACGGGGAGGCCACCGGGGTCGAACTGGAAACACCATATATTTT. Protein: CRRGGHRGRTGNTIYF.

This clone has a single count. V and J are TRBV28 and TRBJ2-7; 9 bases are a match to TRBD2. This CDR3 contains 19 residues. The germline V gene has CDR1 MDHEN and CDR2 SYDVKM. V lost 5 bases, J lost 2 bases, and 19 bases stayed unmatched. The CDR3 sequence is CASSATGVRAGGWAYEQYF. Written as DNA, the CDR3 is TGTGCCAGCAGTGCAACAGGGGTCCGAGCGGGAGGTTGGGCCTACGAGCAGTACTTC.

This chain links TRBV7-9 with TRBJ1-2, with D tentatively TRBD1 (5 bases). Germline V gene sequence: CDR1 SEHNR, CDR2 FQNEAQ (reference sequence). With 2 bases removed from V and 3 bases from J, the gap between germline ends came to 16 bases. CDR3 length: 16 amino acids. The CDR3 loop is CASSLSDAGKDYGYTF. As DNA, the CDR3 is TGTGCCAGCAGCTTAAGTGATGCAGGGAAGGACTATGGCTACACCTTC.

This chain connects TRBV11-2 to TRBJ2-1, with a possible D match to TRBD2 (5 bases). The germline gives CDR1 SGHAT, CDR2 FQNNGV. Trimming removed 3 bases at V and 5 bases at J, with 11 bases between. This CDR3 region has 14 residues. The CDR3 nucleotides read TGTGCCAGCAGCTTGGCGGGTCCTCACAATGAGCAGTTCTTC. It codes for CASSLAGPHNEQFF.

In nucleotides, the CDR3 is TGCGCCAGCAGCTTGGCCACAGCTCCAAACTACGAGCAGTACTTC. Its protein product is CASSLATAPNYEQYF. The chain uses TRBV4-1 and TRBJ2-7; D remains unclear. This CDR3 is 15 amino acids long. Between the trimmed V and J ends, which lost 5 bases and 3 bases, there was a span of 17 bases. Germline CDR1 is MGHRA and CDR2 is YSYEKL.

J is TRBJ2-1 and V is TRBV6-2 or TRBV6-3, with D possibly being TRBD1 (6 bases). Trimming stripped 6 bases from V and 7 bases from J, with 19 bases between. The germline CDR1 and CDR2 sequences are MNHEY and SVGEGT. This CDR3 has 15 residues. This chain's CDR3 is CASRPRDTSRNEQFF. The DNA of the CDR3 is TGTGCCAGCAGACCTCGGGACACAAGTCGGAATGAGCAGTTCTTC.

The chain has TRBV19 and TRBJ1-2; D is unclear. Per the germline V gene, CDR1 is LNHDA and CDR2 is SQIVND (reference sequence). V was trimmed by 9 bases and J by 2 bases, leaving 7 bases between them. The CDR3 contains 11 residues. The DNA for the CDR3 is TGTGCCAGCTTCAGGAACTATGGCTACACCTTC. Its protein is CASFRNYGYTF.

This sequence joins TRBV29-1 and TRBJ2-3; perhaps TRBD2 as D (6 bases). Germline assignment: CDR1 SQVTM and CDR2 ANQGSEA. The ends were cut back, 4 bases at V and 2 bases at J, with 10 bases in the middle. This CDR3 has 13 residues. CDR3 sequence reads: CSVADYSTDTQYF. The CDR3 DNA follows: TGCAGCGTTGCGGACTACTCCACAGATACGCAGTATTTT.

V is TRBV27 and J is TRBJ1-2, with D perhaps TRBD1 (5 bases). The germline V and J ends were trimmed by 4 bases and 0 bases, with 12 bases remaining between them. Germline CDR1 reads MNHEY; CDR2 reads SMNVEV (reference sequence). The CDR3 runs 15 residues. The CDR3 loop is CASSSSGPANYGYTF. The CDR3 region has the DNA TGTGCCAGCAGTTCCTCAGGGCCAGCTAACTATGGCTACACCTTC.

This sequence joins TRBV19 and TRBJ2-2; a possible D gene is TRBD1 (5 bases). Germline assignment: CDR1 LNHDA and CDR2 SQIVND (reference sequence). The CDR3 loop spans 14 amino acids. Trimming removed 7 bases from V and 1 base from J, with 10 bases in between. The DNA of the CDR3 is TGTGCCAGTATTTCCAGGGTGAACACCGGGGAGCTGTTTTTT. Residues: CASISRVNTGELFF.